Here is one TCR beta chain with its context. This record belongs to a study of CD8 T cells in ankylosing spondylitis. TCRdb independently ran MiXCR on the 5' RACE reads; one entry per CDR3 protein. The sample has just over 350,000 distinct CDR3 sequences, roughly 22% seen once. The CDR3 has 13 amino acids. With 1 base removed from V and 12 bases from J, the gap between germline ends came to 16 bases. Germline values: CDR1 DFQATT, CDR2 SNEGSKA (reference sequence). The specimen was blood, either unsorted or a sorted T cell fraction (not recorded which). The sequence came from a male donor with ankylosing spondylitis or in good health (not recorded which). This chain joins TRBV20-1 and TRBJ2-4; TRBD2 might be the D (5 bases). The CDR3 reads CSARGLGAGDQYF. As DNA, the CDR3 is TGCAGTGCTAGAGGGCTCGGAGCCGGGGATCAGTACTTC.